Below, one TCR beta chain is given with its context. Method: immunoSEQ multiplex PCR; TCRdb's copy keeps in-frame clones and lacks some. The repertoire holds 65,000 to 95,000 clones, 80% seen once, with around 0.78% in the top ten. The sample originates from a study of memory CD4+ T cells and cytomegalovirus serostatus. Background on the study: Of the healthy Belgian adults, 9 were CMV seropositive and 20 to 30 seronegative.

Trimming took 4 bases from V and 3 from J, leaving 16 bases between them. Germline-derived CDR1 and CDR2 are LNHDA and SQIVND (reference sequence). The CDR3 has 16 residues. The sort gate was single viable CD3+CD4+CD8-CD45RO+ cells for memory CD4+ T cells. Sequenced sample: memory CD4+ T cells from blood. The genes are TRBV19 and TRBJ2-1; D ambiguous. This receptor was identified in an adult in good health and CMV-seronegative. Here the CDR3 reads CASSKAAATGYNEQFF. As DNA, the CDR3 is TGTGCCAGTAGTAAGGCAGCAGCTACGGGCTACAATGAGCAGTTCTTC. The entire variable domain, with the rest obtained from reference TRBV19 and TRBJ2-1, is as follows: DGGITQSPKYLFRKEGQNVTLSCEQNLNHDAMYWYRQDPGQGLRLIYYSQIVNDFQKGDIAEGYSVSREKKESFPLTVTSAQKNPTAFYLCASSKAAATGYNEQFFGPGTRLTVL.